The source of this T cell receptor (beta chain) is a study of OX40 agonist ivuxolimab in advanced cancers. The overall study: Ivuxolimab, which patients received intravenously every 2 weeks, was dosed at 0.01 to 10 mg/kg. Prior anti-PD-1, anti-PD-L1 or anti-CTLA-4 therapy was allowed; around 43% had some.

V was cut by 5 bases and J by 2 bases, with 15 bases left in between. The germline CDR1 and CDR2 sequences are MNHEY and SMNVEV (reference sequence). CDR3 length: 15 amino acids. In regard to this clone: The antigen is undetermined.

Method: immunoSEQ multiplex PCR; TCRdb's copy keeps in-frame clones and lacks some. The top ten hold roughly 31% of the sample, which has under 20,000 clones, 87% seen once. General study findings and limits: Expanded clones belonging to CD8+ T cells outnumbered, on average, those of CD4+. Some of the nonresponding patients also showed low levels of normalized T-cell clonal expansion.

This chain links TRBV27 with TRBJ1-2, with TRBD1 as a possible D gene (5 bases). The source material was CD4+ or CD8+ T cells sorted from blood, sampled in a trial of the OX40 agonist ivuxolimab. The sequence was collected from an adult with an advanced solid tumor such as melanoma, head and neck, liver or kidney cancer. CDR3 sequence reads: CASSQTGTVNYGYTF. CDR3 DNA: TGTGCCAGCAGTCAGACCGGGACGGTAAACTATGGCTACACCTTC.